This TCR beta chain originates from a study of blood T cell repertoires in COVID-19. The wider study: T cells, B-cell-depleted T cells, or PBMCs provided the cDNA or gDNA that served as material.

Original data processing: Nucleated cell number was recorded as an estimate derived from reference gene primer amplification. TCRdb's copy holds only in-frame clones and misses some; the assay was immunoSEQ multiplex PCR. V, J and clone size are those of that table, while D and trimming were read from the DNA. Among 150,000 or so clones listed, roughly 77% were seen once. Seattle's enrolled individuals joined amid active infection and were then monitored longitudinally. Sequencing was performed on peripheral blood. The receptor was derived from a woman in her seventies with COVID-19, enrolled during active disease.

CDR3 in amino acids: CASSRDRVNTEAFF. The CDR3 DNA is TGTGCCAGCAGCCGAGACAGGGTGAACACTGAAGCTTTCTTT. This rearrangement joins TRBV11-1 to TRBJ1-1; TRBD1 matches at 7 bases. CDR3 size: 14 residues. Germline trimming cut 5 bases from V and 0 bases from J; bases unmatched to any gene: 3. Per the germline V gene, CDR1 is SGHAT and CDR2 is FQDESV (reference sequence).